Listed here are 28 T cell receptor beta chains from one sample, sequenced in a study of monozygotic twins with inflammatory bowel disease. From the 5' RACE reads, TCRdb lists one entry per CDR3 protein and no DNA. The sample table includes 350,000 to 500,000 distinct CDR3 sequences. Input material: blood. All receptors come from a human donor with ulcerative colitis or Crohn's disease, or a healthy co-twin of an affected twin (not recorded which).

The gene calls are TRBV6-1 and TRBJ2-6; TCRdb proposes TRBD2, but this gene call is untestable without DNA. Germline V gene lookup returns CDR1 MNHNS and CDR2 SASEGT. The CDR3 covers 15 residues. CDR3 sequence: CASSPASSGANVLTF.

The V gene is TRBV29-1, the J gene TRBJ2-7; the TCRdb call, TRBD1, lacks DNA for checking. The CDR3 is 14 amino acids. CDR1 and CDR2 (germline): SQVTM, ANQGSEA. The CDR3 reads CSVGARGGSNEQYF.

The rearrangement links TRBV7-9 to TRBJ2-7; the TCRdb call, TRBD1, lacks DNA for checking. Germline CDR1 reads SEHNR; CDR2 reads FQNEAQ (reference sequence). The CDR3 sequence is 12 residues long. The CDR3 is CASSPYPGEQYF. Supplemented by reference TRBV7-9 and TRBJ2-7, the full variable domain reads DTGVSQNPRHKITKRGQNVTFRCDPISEHNRLYWYRQTLGQGPEFLTYFQNEAQLEKSRLLSDRFSAERPKGSFSTLEIQRTEQGDSAMYLCASSPYPGEQYFGPGTRLTVT.

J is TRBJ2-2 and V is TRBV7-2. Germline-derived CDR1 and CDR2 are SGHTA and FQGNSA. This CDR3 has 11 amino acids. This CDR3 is CASSLSRELFF.

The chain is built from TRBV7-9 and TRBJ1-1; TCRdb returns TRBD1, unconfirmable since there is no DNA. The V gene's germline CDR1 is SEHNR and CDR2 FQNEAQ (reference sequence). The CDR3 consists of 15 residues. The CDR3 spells CASSLAGQGSTEAFF.

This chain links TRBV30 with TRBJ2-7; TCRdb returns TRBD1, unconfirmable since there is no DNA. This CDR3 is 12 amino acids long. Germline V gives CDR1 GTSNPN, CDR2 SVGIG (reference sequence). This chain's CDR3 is CAWSRQGYEQYF.

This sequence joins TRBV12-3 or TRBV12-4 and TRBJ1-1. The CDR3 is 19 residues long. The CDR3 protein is CASSPRKWRQGFSNTEAFF.

CDR3 amino acids: CASSLQDDTEAFF. The rearrangement uses TRBV28 and TRBJ1-1. CDR1 is MDHEN, CDR2 SYDVKM, per germline. The CDR3 covers 13 residues. The whole variable domain, filled in from reference TRBV28 and TRBJ1-1, reads DVKVTQSSRYLVKRTGEKVFLECVQDMDHENMFWYRQDPGLGLRLIYFSYDVKMKEKGDIPEGYSVSREKKERFSLILESASTNQTSMYLCASSLQDDTEAFFGQGTRLTVV.

This CDR3 is CASRTDEKLFF. The chain has TRBV5-1 and TRBJ1-4. This CDR3 has 11 amino acids. The germline CDR1 and CDR2 sequences are SGHRS and YFSETQ.

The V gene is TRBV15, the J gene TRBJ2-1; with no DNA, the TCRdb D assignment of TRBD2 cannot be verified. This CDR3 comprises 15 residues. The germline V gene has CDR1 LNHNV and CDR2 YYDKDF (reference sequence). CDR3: CATSPPGGATNEQFF.

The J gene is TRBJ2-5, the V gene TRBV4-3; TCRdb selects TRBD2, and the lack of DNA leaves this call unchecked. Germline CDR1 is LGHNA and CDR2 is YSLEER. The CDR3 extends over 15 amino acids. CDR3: CASSPTSGAEGTQYF.

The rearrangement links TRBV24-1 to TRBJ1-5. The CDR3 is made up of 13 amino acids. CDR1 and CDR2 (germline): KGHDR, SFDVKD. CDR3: CATSDRSNQPQHF.

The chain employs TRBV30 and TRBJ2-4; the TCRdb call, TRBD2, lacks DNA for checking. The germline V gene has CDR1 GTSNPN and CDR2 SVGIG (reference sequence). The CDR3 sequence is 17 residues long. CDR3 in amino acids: CAWSKAGEPQAKNIQYF.

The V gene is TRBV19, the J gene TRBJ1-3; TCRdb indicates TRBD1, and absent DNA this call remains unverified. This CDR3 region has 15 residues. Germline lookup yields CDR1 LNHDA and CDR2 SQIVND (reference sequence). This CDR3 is CASRTSGTAGNTIYF.

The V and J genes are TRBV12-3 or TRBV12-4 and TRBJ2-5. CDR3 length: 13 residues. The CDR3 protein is CASTEYFQETQYF.

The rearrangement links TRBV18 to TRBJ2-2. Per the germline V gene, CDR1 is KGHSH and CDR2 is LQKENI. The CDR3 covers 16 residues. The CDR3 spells CASSPRGSLNTGELFF.

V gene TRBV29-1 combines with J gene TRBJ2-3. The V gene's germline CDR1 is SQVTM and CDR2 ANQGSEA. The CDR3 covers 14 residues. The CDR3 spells CSVEDGDSVDTQYF.

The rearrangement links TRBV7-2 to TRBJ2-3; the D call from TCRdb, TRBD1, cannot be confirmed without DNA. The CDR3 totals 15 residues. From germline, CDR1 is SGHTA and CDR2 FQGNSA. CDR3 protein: CASSPQGTGTDTQYF.

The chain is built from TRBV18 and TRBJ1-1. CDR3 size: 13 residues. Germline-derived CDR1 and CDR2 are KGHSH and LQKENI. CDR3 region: CASSPKRNTEAFF.

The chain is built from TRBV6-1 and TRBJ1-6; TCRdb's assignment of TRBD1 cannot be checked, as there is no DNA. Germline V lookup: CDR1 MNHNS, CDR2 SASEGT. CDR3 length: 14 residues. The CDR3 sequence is CASSSGGQGSPLHF.

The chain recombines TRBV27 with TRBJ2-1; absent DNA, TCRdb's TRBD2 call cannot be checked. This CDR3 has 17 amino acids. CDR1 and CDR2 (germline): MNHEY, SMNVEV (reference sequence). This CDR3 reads CASSLYAGGRLNNEQFF.

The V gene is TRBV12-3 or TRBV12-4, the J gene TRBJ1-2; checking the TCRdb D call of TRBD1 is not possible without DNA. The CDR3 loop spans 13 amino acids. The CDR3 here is CASRRGGHYGYTF.

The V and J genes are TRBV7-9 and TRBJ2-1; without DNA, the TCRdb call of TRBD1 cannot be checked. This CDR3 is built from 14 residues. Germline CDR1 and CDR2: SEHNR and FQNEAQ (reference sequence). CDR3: CASSRDRYDNEQFF.

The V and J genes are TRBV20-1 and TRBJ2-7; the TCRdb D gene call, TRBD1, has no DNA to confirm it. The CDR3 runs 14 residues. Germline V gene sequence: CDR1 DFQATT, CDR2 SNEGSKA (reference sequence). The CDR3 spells CSATSLDSTYEQYF.

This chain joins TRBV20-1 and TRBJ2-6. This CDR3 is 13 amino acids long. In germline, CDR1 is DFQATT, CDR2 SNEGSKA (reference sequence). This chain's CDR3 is CSAREGGANVLTF.

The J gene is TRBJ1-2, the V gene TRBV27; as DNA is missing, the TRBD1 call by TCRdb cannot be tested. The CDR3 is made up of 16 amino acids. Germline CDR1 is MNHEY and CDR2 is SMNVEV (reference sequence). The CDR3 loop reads CASSAGRQGGFLGYTF.

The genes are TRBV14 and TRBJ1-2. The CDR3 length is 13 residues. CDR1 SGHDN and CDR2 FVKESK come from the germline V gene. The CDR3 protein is CASSPVTIYGYTF.

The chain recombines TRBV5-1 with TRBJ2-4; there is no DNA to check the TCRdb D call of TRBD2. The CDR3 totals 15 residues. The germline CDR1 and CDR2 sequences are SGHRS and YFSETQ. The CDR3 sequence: CASSLVAGTENMQYF.